Presented here are 2 T cell receptor beta chains from one specimen sequenced in a study of blood T cells in healthy people across ages. Primed by a sample-barcoded 5' primer and a J-beta primer mix, a second PCR proceeded for roughly 6 to 12 cycles. TCRdb reprocessed the 5' RACE reads via MiXCR and lists one record per CDR3 protein. The repertoire holds over 1,200,000 distinct CDR3 sequences, with around 55% as singletons. The sequenced sample was blood. All receptors derive from a man aged 18 to 30 in good health.

This clonotype occurred a few times. The J gene is TRBJ2-7, the V gene TRBV7-9; 9 bases align to TRBD2. The germline V gene has CDR1 SEHNR and CDR2 FQNEAQ (reference sequence). V was clipped by 4 bases and J by 1 base; unmatched bases: 5. This CDR3 is built from 15 residues. DNA of the CDR3: TGTGCCAGCAGCTCCGGGACTAGCTTGTCCTACGAGCAGTACTTC. It specifies CASSSGTSLSYEQYF.

The gene calls are TRBV7-6 and TRBJ2-7; 8 nucleotides line up with TRBD1. The CDR3 runs to 13 residues. Unmatched junction bases numbered 5, after V lost 5 bases and J lost 5 bases. Germline-derived CDR1 and CDR2 are SGHVS and FNYEAQ. The CDR3 bases are TGTGCCAGCAGCACGGCAGGGGGCAACGAGCAGTACTTC. It specifies CASSTAGGNEQYF.